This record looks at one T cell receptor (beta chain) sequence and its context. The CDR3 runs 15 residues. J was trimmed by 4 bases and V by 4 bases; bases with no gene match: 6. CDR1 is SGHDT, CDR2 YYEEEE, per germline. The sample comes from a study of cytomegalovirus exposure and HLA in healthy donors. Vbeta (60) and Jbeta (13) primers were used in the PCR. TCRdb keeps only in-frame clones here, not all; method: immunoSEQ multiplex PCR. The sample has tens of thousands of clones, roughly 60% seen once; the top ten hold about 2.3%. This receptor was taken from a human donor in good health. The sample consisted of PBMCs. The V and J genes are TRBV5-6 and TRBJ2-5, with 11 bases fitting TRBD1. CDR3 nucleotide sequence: TGTGCCAGCAGCGCCGGGACAGGGGGTCCAGAGACCCAGTACTTC. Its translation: CASSAGTGGPETQYF.